The 10 T cell receptor beta chains listed next were all sequenced from one sample in a study of long-term antiretroviral therapy in people with HIV. The authors ran the immunoSEQ assay, v3.0, at survey level. The repertoire was sequenced with immunoSEQ multiplex PCR; TCRdb's copy has only in-frame clones and lacks some. Of roughly 24,000 clones in the sample, approximately 80% are singletons; the top ten hold roughly an eighth. The sequenced sample was unsorted PBMCs, obtained 1.6 years after starting antiretroviral therapy. Receptors originate from a man aged 35-49 years with HIV.

This chain connects TRBV5-1 to TRBJ2-2, with a weak D call TRBD2 (5 bases). The CDR3 extends over 16 amino acids. Germline assignment: CDR1 SGHRS and CDR2 YFSETQ. Trimming took 4 bases from V and 0 from J, leaving 13 bases between them. In DNA, the CDR3 is TGCGCCAGCAGCGATGCCGGGAACGCGAACACCGGGGAGCTGTTTTTT. Encoded protein: CASSDAGNANTGELFF. Supplemented by reference TRBV5-1 and TRBJ2-2, the full variable domain reads KAGVTQTPRYLIKTRGQQVTLSCSPISGHRSVSWYQQTPGQGLQFLFEYFSETQRNKGNFPGRFSGRQFSNSRSEMNVSTLELGDSALYLCASSDAGNANTGELFFGEGSRLTVL.

The J gene is TRBJ1-2, the V gene TRBV19, with TRBD1 matching over 7 bases. The length of the CDR3 is 16 residues. V was pared by 7 bases and J by 4 bases, with 15 bases of the junction left unmatched. Germline CDR1 LNHDA, CDR2 SQIVND (reference sequence). The CDR3 DNA reads as TGTGCCAGTACCCCGAGACAGGGATCGTTTCTCTATGGCTACACCTTC. The encoded protein is CASTPRQGSFLYGYTF. Based on the CDR3 plus reference TRBV19 and TRBJ1-2, the full variable domain is DGGITQSPKYLFRKEGQNVTLSCEQNLNHDAMYWYRQDPGQGLRLIYYSQIVNDFQKGDIAEGYSVSREKKESFPLTVTSAQKNPTAFYLCASTPRQGSFLYGYTFGSGTRLTVV.

The V and J genes are TRBV5-1 and TRBJ1-2; TRBD1 agrees at 7 bases. Per germline, CDR1 SGHRS and CDR2 YFSETQ. This CDR3 region has 13 residues. The junction had 11 bases not matched to a gene; V was cut back by 2 bases and J by 13 bases. The CDR3 here is CASSLGRDSYSTF. The DNA for the CDR3 is TGCGCCAGCAGCTTAGGTCGGGACAGCTACTCCACCTTC.

CDR3: CASSPFRPGLAGADTQYF. The CDR3 bases are TGCGCCAGCAGCCCCTTCAGACCGGGACTAGCAGGAGCAGATACGCAGTATTTT. The chain links TRBV5-1 to TRBJ2-3, with 9 bases aligning to TRBD2. The CDR3 sequence is 18 residues long. Germline loops: CDR1 SGHRS, CDR2 YFSETQ. With 4 bases clipped from V and 4 bases from J, the junction kept 16 bases outside the gene matches.

The chain has TRBV11-3 and TRBJ2-1; a possible D gene is TRBD2 (5 bases). Trimming took off 2 bases at V and 0 bases at J, with 14 bases between the two ends. This CDR3 spans 17 amino acids. Per germline, CDR1 SGHNT and CDR2 YENEEA. CDR3 nucleotide sequence: TGTGCCAGCAGCTTACTAGGCAGCGGATACTCCTACAATGAGCAGTTCTTC. Its translation: CASSLLGSGYSYNEQFF.

The V call is TRBV13, the J call TRBJ2-7, with 13 bases aligning to TRBD2. The CDR3 has 15 amino acids. In germline, CDR1 is PRHDT, CDR2 FYEKMQ (reference sequence). The ends lost 5 bases at V and 4 bases at J; junction bases unmatched: 5. The CDR3 here is CASSQGLAGVYEQYF. The DNA of the CDR3 is TGTGCCAGCAGCCAAGGACTAGCGGGAGTATACGAGCAGTACTTC.

The V call is TRBV10-3, the J call TRBJ2-3; tentative D call: TRBD2 (6 bases). The CDR3 totals 14 residues. V gave up 6 bases and J gave up 2 bases, with 12 bases separating them. The germline V gene encodes CDR1 ENHRY and CDR2 SYGVKD. CDR3 coding DNA: TGTGCCATCAGCACTAGCAGCCCCACAGATACGCAGTATTTT. The encoded protein is CAISTSSPTDTQYF.

This clone was detected once. V and J are TRBV19 and TRBJ2-7, with TRBD1 matching over 9 bases. The CDR3 has 15 amino acids. Germline-derived CDR1 and CDR2 are LNHDA and SQIVND (reference sequence). Germline trimming cut 3 bases from V and 2 bases from J; bases unmatched to any gene: 5. The CDR3 region is CASSMGTGIPYEQYF. The CDR3 DNA sequence: TGTGCCAGTAGTATGGGGACAGGGATCCCCTACGAGCAGTACTTC. Based on the CDR3 plus reference TRBV19 and TRBJ2-7, the full variable domain is DGGITQSPKYLFRKEGQNVTLSCEQNLNHDAMYWYRQDPGQGLRLIYYSQIVNDFQKGDIAEGYSVSREKKESFPLTVTSAQKNPTAFYLCASSMGTGIPYEQYFGPGTRLTVT.

This chain's CDR3 is CASNDRGQGAHTEAFF. CDR3 nucleotide sequence: TGTGCCAGCAACGACCGGGGCCAGGGGGCGCACACTGAAGCTTTCTTT. This sequence joins TRBV4-2 and TRBJ1-1, with 8 bases that match TRBD1. Losses at the gene ends were 7 bases for V and 3 bases for J; bases not matched to a gene: 13. This CDR3 is 16 amino acids long. Germline CDR1 is LGHNA and CDR2 is YNFKEQ.

About this clone: One end of the junction fails to match germline, which may point to a read error. The chain uses TRBV7-7 and TRBJ2-5; TRBD2 matches 13 bases. The CDR3 extends over 16 amino acids. CDR1 SSHAT and CDR2 FNYEAQ come from the germline V gene (reference sequence). The CDR3 region is CASSMPGTSGKETQYF. CDR3 sequence (DNA): TGTGCTAGCAGCATGCCGGGGACTAGCGGGAAGGAGACCCAGTACTTC.